This T cell receptor beta chain comes out of a study of OX40 agonist ivuxolimab in advanced cancers. Looking at the study overall: The costimulatory receptor OX40 (CD134) was targeted by ivuxolimab, a fully human IgG2 agonistic monoclonal antibody. The paper describes the monotherapy dose-escalation part (N of about 54 patients) of the phase I trial of ivuxolimab. Among the roughly 50 dose-escalation patients, around 19 had hepatocellular carcinoma, 15 or so melanoma, 9 renal cell carcinoma and 9 head and neck cancer. In the dose-escalation cohort, 70% to 85% of patients were male, and the mean age was around 60 years, with a range of about 23 to 90. Intravenous ivuxolimab was administered to patients every 2 weeks at six dose levels: 0.01, 0.1, 0.3, 1.5, 3 and 10 mg/kg. Prior anti-PD-1, anti-PD-L1 or anti-CTLA-4 therapy was permitted, and checkpoint inhibitors had been received by about two fifths of dose-escalation patients. Three dose-escalation patients achieved partial responses, one with hepatocellular carcinoma and two with cutaneous melanoma. The purpose of peripheral TCRbeta sequencing was to test whether ivuxolimab changed TCR sequence diversity and led to clonal T-cell expansion.

The study at large found these results: In the 0.1-3.0 mg/kg groups, partial responders were among the patients with the lowest normalized peripheral clonal expansion, particularly in CD8+ T cells. At doses of 0.1 to 3.0 mg/kg, clonal expansion of both CD4+ and CD8+ T cells in blood was seen between baseline and week 6. Low levels of normalized T-cell clonal expansion were also seen in some patients who did not respond. The antigen specificity of the clonally expanded peripheral T cells was not determined. After ivuxolimab, more expanded clones were found on average in CD8+ T cells than in CD4+ T cells.

Relative to germline, V is 1 base shorter and J is 4 bases shorter, with 15 bases between their ends. The CDR3 holds 16 amino acids from the cysteine to the phenylalanine. Only CDR3 DNA remains: 48 bases, in frame from the first base. Taken from the germline V gene, the CDR1 and CDR2 loops are SGHRS and YFSETQ. Of note for this clone: It lacks a known antigen. The record has no base qualities; no much larger clone is one base away.

Patients with a history of autoimmune disease or receiving systemic immunosuppression were excluded from the trial. In every dose cohort, peripheral blood was drawn for TCR sequencing at baseline, cycle 4 day 1, and cycle 7 day 1. The samples were taken from a phase I, first-in-human, multicenter, open-label dose-escalation trial of ivuxolimab. Adults with locally advanced or metastatic melanoma, renal cell carcinoma, hepatocellular carcinoma or head and neck squamous cell carcinoma were enrolled in the trial. Before TCR sequencing, CD4+ T cells and CD8+ T cells were sorted from peripheral blood as separate populations. Genomic DNA was extracted from sorted cells for sequencing of the TCRbeta CDR3 region. The immunoSEQ Assay was used to sequence the TCRbeta CDR3 regions. Here the immuneACCESS table is served through TCRdb, limited to in-frame sequences with V and J called. Missing clones are a known gap in these copies; in checked studies unresolved V genes cover under half, and the rest lacks a known reason. Recorded for this sample are around 17,000 clones; 86% of them occurred a single time. The ten largest clonotypes hold approximately 20% of the sample.

The TCR sequence derives from an adult with an advanced solid tumor such as melanoma, head and neck, liver or kidney cancer. The chain links TRBV5-1 with TRBJ2-1; a weak D assignment points to TRBD1 (6 bases agree). The sequences come from CD4+ or CD8+ T cells sorted from blood, collected in a trial of the OX40 agonist ivuxolimab. The nucleotides read TGCGCCAGCAGCTTGCAGGCCGGGACAAAATACAATGAGCAGTTCTTC. Translated, it gives CASSLQAGTKYNEQFF.